A selection of T cell receptor beta chains follows, all from one sample in a study of shared clonotypes between healthy human individuals. Profiling relied on immunoSEQ multiplex PCR, and the TCRdb table lists in-frame clones only, not all of them. The sample has roughly 500,000 clones, approximately 82% seen once. Sequencing used PBMCs. Receptors were obtained from a woman aged 40 to 50 in good health. Some clones in this sample may be carry-over from other donors' samples. Both conserved end residues are part of each CDR3. Fields, in order: V gene, CDR3 length, CDR3 protein.

v_call: TRBV11-2
cdr3_length: 13
cdr3_aa: CASSLGDLYEQYF

v_call: TRBV19
cdr3_length: 15
cdr3_aa: CASNPGTSAYNEQFF

v_call: TRBV7-2
cdr3_length: 13
cdr3_aa: CASSLSRGREQYF

v_call: TRBV30
cdr3_length: 14
cdr3_aa: CAWATLGAGETQYF

v_call: TRBV4-1
cdr3_length: 13
cdr3_aa: CASSQDAFPKAFF

v_call: TRBV7-9
cdr3_length: 11
cdr3_aa: CASSGYNEQFF

v_call: TRBV2
cdr3_length: 15
cdr3_aa: CASSELQTINYGYTF

v_call: TRBV7-8
cdr3_length: 15
cdr3_aa: CASSFDQGSYNEQFF

v_call: TRBV7-3
cdr3_length: 15
cdr3_aa: CASSPTGALGNTIYF

v_call: TRBV11-3
cdr3_length: 14
cdr3_aa: CASSPARDSYEQYF

v_call: TRBV30
cdr3_length: 15
cdr3_aa: CAWSAGTGYTDTQYF

v_call: TRBV29-1
cdr3_length: 12
cdr3_aa: CSVERGRGELFF

v_call: TRBV5-6
cdr3_length: 13
cdr3_aa: CASTTTGGFGYTF

v_call: TRBV5-1
cdr3_length: 15
cdr3_aa: CASSLGAGGTDTQYF

v_call: TRBV18
cdr3_length: 14
cdr3_aa: CASSAETSTDTQYF